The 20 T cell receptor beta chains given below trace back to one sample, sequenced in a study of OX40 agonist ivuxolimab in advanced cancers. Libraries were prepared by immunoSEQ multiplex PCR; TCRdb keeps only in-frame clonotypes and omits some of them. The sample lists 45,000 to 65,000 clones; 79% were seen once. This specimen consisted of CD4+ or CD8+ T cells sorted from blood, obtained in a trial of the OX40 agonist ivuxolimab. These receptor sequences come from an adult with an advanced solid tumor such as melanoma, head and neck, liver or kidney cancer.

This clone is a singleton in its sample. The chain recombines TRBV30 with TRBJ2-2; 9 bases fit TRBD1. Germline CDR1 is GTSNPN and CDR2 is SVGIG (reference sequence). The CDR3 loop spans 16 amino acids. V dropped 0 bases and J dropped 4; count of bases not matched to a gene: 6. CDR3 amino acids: CAWSVGTGKATGELFF. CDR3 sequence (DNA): TGTGCCTGGAGTGTAGGGACAGGGAAGGCCACCGGGGAGCTGTTTTTT.

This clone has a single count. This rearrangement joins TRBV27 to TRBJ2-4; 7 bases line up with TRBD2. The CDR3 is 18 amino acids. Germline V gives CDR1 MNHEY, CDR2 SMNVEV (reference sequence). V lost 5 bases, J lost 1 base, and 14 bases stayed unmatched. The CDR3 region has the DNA TGTGCCAGCAGTCCAGAGTACCCATTACTAGCGGCCAAAAACATTCAGTACTTC. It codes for CASSPEYPLLAAKNIQYF.

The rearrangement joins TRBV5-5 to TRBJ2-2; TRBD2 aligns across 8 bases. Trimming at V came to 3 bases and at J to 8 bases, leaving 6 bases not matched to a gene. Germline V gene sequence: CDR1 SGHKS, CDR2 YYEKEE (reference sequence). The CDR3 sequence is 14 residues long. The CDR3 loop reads CASSWSGSGGELFF. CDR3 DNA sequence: TGTGCCAGCAGCTGGAGCGGGAGCGGTGGGGAGCTGTTTTTT.

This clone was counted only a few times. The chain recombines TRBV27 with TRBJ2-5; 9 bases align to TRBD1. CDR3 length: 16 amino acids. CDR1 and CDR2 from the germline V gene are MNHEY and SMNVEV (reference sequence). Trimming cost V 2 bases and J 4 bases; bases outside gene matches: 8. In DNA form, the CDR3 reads TGTGCCAGCAGTTTAGGACAGGGGAATCGTGGAGAGACCCAGTACTTC. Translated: CASSLGQGNRGETQYF.

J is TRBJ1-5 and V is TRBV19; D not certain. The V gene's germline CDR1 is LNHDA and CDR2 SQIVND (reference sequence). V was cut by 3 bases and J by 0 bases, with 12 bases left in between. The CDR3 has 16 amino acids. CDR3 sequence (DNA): TGTGCCAGTAGTATGCAGGCTGAGGGTAGCAATCAGCCCCAGCATTTT. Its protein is CASSMQAEGSNQPQHF.

The CDR3 sequence is CASSLIDRDVRGYTF. In DNA form, the CDR3 reads TGTGCCAGCAGTCTAATCGACCGGGACGTCAGGGGCTACACCTTC. This rearrangement joins TRBV28 to TRBJ1-2; D is perhaps TRBD1 (5 bases). CDR3 length: 15 residues. Germline-derived CDR1 and CDR2 are MDHEN and SYDVKM. Deletions cut 5 bases from V and 8 bases from J, with 21 bases between.

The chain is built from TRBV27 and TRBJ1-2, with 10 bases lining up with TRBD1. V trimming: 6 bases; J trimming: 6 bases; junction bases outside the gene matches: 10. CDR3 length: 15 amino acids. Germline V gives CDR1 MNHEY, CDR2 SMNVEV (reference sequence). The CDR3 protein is CASRSQGTGVNGYTF. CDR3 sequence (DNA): TGTGCCAGCAGGAGCCAGGGGACAGGGGTTAATGGCTACACCTTC.

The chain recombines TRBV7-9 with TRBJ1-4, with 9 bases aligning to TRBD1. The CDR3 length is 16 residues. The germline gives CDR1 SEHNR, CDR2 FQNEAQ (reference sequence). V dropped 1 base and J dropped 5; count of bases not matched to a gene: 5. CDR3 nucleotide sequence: TGTGCCAGCAGCTTAGTCGGGACAGGGCCGAATGAAAAACTGTTTTTT. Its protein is CASSLVGTGPNEKLFF.

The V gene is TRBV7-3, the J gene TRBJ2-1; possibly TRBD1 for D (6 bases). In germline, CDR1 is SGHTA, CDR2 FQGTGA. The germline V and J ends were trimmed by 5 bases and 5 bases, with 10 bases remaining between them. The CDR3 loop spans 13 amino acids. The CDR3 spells CASSAGTNNEQFF. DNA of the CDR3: TGTGCCAGCAGCGCCGGGACAAACAATGAGCAGTTCTTC.

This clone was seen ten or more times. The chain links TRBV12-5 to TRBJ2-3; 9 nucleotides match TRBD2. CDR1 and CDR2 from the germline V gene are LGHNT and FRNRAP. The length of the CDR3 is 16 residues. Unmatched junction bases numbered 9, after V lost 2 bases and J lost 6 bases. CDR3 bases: TGTGCTAGTGGTTTGTCTAGCGGGAAAGTTTTCGATACGCAGTATTTT. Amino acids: CASGLSSGKVFDTQYF.

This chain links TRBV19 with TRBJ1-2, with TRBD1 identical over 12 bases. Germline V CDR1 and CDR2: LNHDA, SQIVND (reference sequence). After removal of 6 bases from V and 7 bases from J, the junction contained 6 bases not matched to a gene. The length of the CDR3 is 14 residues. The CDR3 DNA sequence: TGTGCCAGTAGAGGGGACAGGGGGCAAAGTGGCTACACCTTC. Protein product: CASRGDRGQSGYTF. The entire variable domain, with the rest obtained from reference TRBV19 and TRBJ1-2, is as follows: DGGITQSPKYLFRKEGQNVTLSCEQNLNHDAMYWYRQDPGQGLRLIYYSQIVNDFQKGDIAEGYSVSREKKESFPLTVTSAQKNPTAFYLCASRGDRGQSGYTFGSGTRLTVV.

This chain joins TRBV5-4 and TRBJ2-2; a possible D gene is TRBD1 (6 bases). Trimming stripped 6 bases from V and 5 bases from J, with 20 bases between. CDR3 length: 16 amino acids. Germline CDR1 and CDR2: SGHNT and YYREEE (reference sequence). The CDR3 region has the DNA TGTGCCAGCACCATCATAGGACAGTTTCGGACCGGGGAGCTGTTTTTT. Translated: CASTIIGQFRTGELFF.

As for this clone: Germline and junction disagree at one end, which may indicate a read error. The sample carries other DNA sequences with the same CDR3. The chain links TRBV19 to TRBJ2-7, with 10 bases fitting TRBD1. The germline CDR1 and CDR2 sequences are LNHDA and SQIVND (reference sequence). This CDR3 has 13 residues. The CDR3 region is CASRGDRGHEQYF. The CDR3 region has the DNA TGCGCCAGCCGGGGGGACAGGGGCCACGAGCAGTACTTC.

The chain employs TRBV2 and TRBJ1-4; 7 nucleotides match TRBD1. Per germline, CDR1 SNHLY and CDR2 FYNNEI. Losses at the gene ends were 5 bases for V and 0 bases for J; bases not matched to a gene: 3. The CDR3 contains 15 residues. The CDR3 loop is CASSYRGSTNEKLFF. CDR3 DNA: TGTGCCAGCAGTTACAGGGGCTCAACTAATGAAAAACTGTTTTTT. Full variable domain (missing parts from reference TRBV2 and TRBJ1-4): EPEVTQTPSHQVTQMGQEVILRCVPISNHLYFYWYRQILGQKVEFLVSFYNNEISEKSEIFDDQFSVERPDGSNFTLKIRSTKLEDSAMYFCASSYRGSTNEKLFFGSGTQLSVL.

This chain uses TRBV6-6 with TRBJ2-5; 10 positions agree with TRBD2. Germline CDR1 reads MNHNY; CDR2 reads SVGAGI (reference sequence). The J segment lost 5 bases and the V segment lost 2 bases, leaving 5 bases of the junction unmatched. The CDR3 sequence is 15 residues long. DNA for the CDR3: TGTGCCAGCAGTTACGAGCGGGGGGGCCGGGAGACCCAGTACTTC. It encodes CASSYERGGRETQYF.

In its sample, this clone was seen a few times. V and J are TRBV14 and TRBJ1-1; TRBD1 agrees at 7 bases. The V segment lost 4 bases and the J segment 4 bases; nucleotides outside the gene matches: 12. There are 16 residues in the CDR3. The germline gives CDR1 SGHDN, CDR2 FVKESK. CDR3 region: CASSRYRGKRLTEAFF. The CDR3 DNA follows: TGTGCCAGCAGCCGCTACAGGGGCAAAAGGCTCACTGAAGCTTTCTTT.

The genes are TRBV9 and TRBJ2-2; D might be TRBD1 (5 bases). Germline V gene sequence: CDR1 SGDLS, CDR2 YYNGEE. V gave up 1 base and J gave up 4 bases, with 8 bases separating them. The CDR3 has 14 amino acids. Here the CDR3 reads CASSVRQLTGELFF. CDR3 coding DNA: TGTGCCAGCAGCGTAAGACAGCTCACCGGGGAGCTGTTTTTT. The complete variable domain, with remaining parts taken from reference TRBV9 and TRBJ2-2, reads DSGVTQTPKHLITATGQRVTLRCSPRSGDLSVYWYQQSLDQGLQFLIQYYNGEERAKGNILERFSAQQFPDLHSELNLSSLELGDSALYFCASSVRQLTGELFFGEGSRLTVL.

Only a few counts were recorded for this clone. CDR3 residues: CASQFAGGNTIYF. CDR3 nucleotide sequence: TGTGCCAGCCAATTCGCCGGTGGAAACACCATATATTTT. The chain joins TRBV19 to TRBJ1-3; no reliable D call. Per the germline V gene, CDR1 is LNHDA and CDR2 is SQIVND (reference sequence). The CDR3 length is 13 residues. The V end lost 9 bases, the J end lost 3 bases, and 12 bases lay between the germline ends.

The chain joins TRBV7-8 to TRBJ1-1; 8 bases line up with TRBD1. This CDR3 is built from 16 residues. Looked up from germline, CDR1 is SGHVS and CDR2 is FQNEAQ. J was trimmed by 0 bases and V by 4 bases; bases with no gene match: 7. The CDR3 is CASSSQGAPMNTEAFF. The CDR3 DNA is TGTGCCAGCAGCTCCCAGGGGGCGCCCATGAACACTGAAGCTTTCTTT.

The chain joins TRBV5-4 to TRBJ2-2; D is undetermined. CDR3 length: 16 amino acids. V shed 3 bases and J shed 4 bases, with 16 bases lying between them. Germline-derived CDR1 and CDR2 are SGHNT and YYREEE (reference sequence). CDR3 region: CASSYWAQRGTGELFF. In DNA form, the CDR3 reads TGTGCCAGCAGCTACTGGGCCCAGCGAGGCACCGGGGAGCTGTTTTTT.